One sample yielded the 18 T cell receptor beta chains listed below, sequenced in a study of radiotherapy plus CTLA-4 blockade in lung cancer. Some clones are missing from TCRdb's copy, which holds only in-frame ones; the method was immunoSEQ multiplex PCR. The sample consists of 9,500 to 15,000 clones, roughly four fifths of them appearing once. The sequencing here drew on peripheral blood, taken from a patient treated with radiotherapy plus ipilimumab. Receptors were obtained from a human donor with non-small cell lung cancer that progressed on radiotherapy plus ipilimumab.

The J gene is TRBJ2-7, the V gene TRBV5-1; tentatively, D is TRBD1 (6 bases). The length of the CDR3 is 16 residues. Germline V gives CDR1 SGHRS, CDR2 YFSETQ. V was trimmed by 1 base and J by 0 bases, leaving 14 bases between them. CDR3 sequence: CASSLFSGASSYEQYF. DNA for the CDR3: TGCGCCAGCAGCTTGTTCTCAGGGGCGAGCTCCTACGAGCAGTACTTC.

This CDR3 reads CASSEATGTFSYNSPLHF. In nucleotides, the CDR3 is TGTGCCAGCAGTGAAGCGACCGGGACATTCTCCTATAATTCACCCCTCCACTTT. The chain links TRBV6-1 to TRBJ1-6; possibly TRBD1 for D (6 bases). The CDR3 is 18 residues long. V lost 0 bases, J lost 0 bases, and 12 bases lay in between. Germline CDR1 and CDR2: MNHNS and SASEGT.

The rearrangement uses TRBV5-1 and TRBJ1-1; D is unresolved. Germline V gene lookup returns CDR1 SGHRS and CDR2 YFSETQ. Trimming pared 4 bases from V and 0 bases from J, leaving 22 bases between. This CDR3 has 18 amino acids. This chain's CDR3 is CASSVTGSLSLMNTEAFF. The CDR3 DNA reads as TGCGCCAGCAGCGTTACCGGGTCCCTCAGTCTCATGAACACTGAAGCTTTCTTT.

The rearrangement links TRBV5-4 to TRBJ2-5; TRBD2 is a possible D gene (5 bases). The ends were cut back, 6 bases at V and 2 bases at J, with 14 bases in the middle. This CDR3 comprises 14 residues. Germline CDR1 SGHNT, CDR2 YYREEE (reference sequence). The chain's CDR3 is CASTKRVYQETQYF. The CDR3 nucleotides are TGTGCCAGCACCAAGAGGGTCTATCAAGAGACCCAGTACTTC.

The chain employs TRBV4-3 and TRBJ2-1; 7 bases are shared with TRBD2. Trimming at V came to 1 base and at J to 6 bases, leaving 6 bases not matched to a gene. Per germline, CDR1 LGHNA and CDR2 YSLEER. CDR3 length: 15 residues. CDR3: CASSQVGGIGNEQFF. CDR3 DNA sequence: TGCGCCAGCAGCCAAGTGGGGGGGATCGGCAATGAGCAGTTCTTC.

V usage is TRBV9 and J usage is TRBJ2-2; the D gene could be TRBD1 or TRBD2 (6 bases each). V was cut by 0 bases and J by 5 bases, with 11 bases left in between. Per germline, CDR1 SGDLS and CDR2 YYNGEE. The CDR3 runs 15 residues. This CDR3 reads CASSVAGAGTGELFF. The CDR3 DNA reads as TGTGCCAGCAGCGTAGCGGGGGCGGGGACCGGGGAGCTGTTTTTT.

The gene calls are TRBV11-2 and TRBJ2-6, with 7 bases lining up with TRBD2. The CDR3 is 18 residues long. From germline, CDR1 is SGHAT and CDR2 FQNNGV. Trimming cost V 0 bases and J 1 base; bases outside gene matches: 6. The CDR3 sequence: CASSLEPVRESGANVLTF. Here the CDR3 DNA reads TGTGCCAGCAGCTTAGAGCCGGTGCGGGAGTCTGGGGCCAACGTCCTGACTTTC.

The rearrangement uses TRBV4-1 and TRBJ2-7, with D tentatively TRBD1 (5 bases). Germline V CDR1 and CDR2: MGHRA, YSYEKL. The CDR3 is 16 residues long. The germline V and J ends were trimmed by 1 base and 4 bases, with 17 bases remaining between them. This CDR3 reads CASSQGGFREAYEQYF. CDR3 coding DNA: TGCGCCAGCAGCCAAGGAGGCTTCAGGGAAGCGTACGAGCAGTACTTC.

The J gene is TRBJ2-7, the V gene TRBV9, with 9 bases fitting TRBD2. This CDR3 contains 17 residues. The germline V gene encodes CDR1 SGDLS and CDR2 YYNGEE. After removal of 3 bases from V and 4 bases from J, the junction contained 14 bases not matched to a gene. The CDR3 nucleotides are TGTGCCAGCAGCGAGGGAGCCGCGGCGGGGGGGCTTTACGAGCAGTACTTC. As protein: CASSEGAAAGGLYEQYF.

The CDR3 region has the DNA TGTGCCATCAGTGAGGAGAGGGGGCTGTCTGGAAACACCATATATTTT. Its protein product is CAISEERGLSGNTIYF. The chain combines TRBV10-3 with TRBJ1-3, with 7 positions matching TRBD1. V trimming: 2 bases; J trimming: 1 base; junction bases outside the gene matches: 5. Per germline, CDR1 ENHRY and CDR2 SYGVKD. The CDR3 runs to 16 residues.

The chain recombines TRBV18 with TRBJ2-5, with D unresolved. Per germline, CDR1 KGHSH and CDR2 LQKENI. Trimming removed 0 bases from V and 2 bases from J, with 7 bases in between. The CDR3 has 14 residues. CDR3 residues: CASSPPAPQETQYF. The CDR3 DNA is TGTGCCAGCTCACCACCGGCACCACAAGAGACCCAGTACTTC.

A few counts support this clone. The chain is built from TRBV5-4 and TRBJ2-7; the D call may be TRBD1 or TRBD2 (6 bases each). Trimming took off 4 bases at V and 7 bases at J, with 15 bases between the two ends. This CDR3 is 13 amino acids long. Per the germline V gene, CDR1 is SGHNT and CDR2 is YYREEE (reference sequence). Written as DNA, the CDR3 is TGTGCCAGCAGCCTGGGGGGCCGGCCGGAGCAGTACTTC. This gives the protein CASSLGGRPEQYF.

This chain uses TRBV7-2 with TRBJ1-6, with D uncertain. This CDR3 has 15 amino acids. V was clipped by 1 base and J by 5 bases, with 9 bases between them. Germline V gives CDR1 SGHTA, CDR2 FQGNSA. This CDR3 reads CASSLDVVNNSPLHF. CDR3 in DNA: TGTGCCAGCAGCTTAGACGTGGTAAATAATTCACCCCTCCACTTT.

The chain combines TRBV18 with TRBJ1-3; 11 bases line up with TRBD1. The germline V gene encodes CDR1 KGHSH and CDR2 LQKENI. V lost 0 bases, J lost 4 bases, and 2 bases stayed unmatched. CDR3 length: 16 amino acids. The CDR3 coding sequence is TGTGCCAGCTCACCACCGGACAGGGGGCGAGGAAACACCATATATTTT. Encoded protein: CASSPPDRGRGNTIYF.

V usage is TRBV27 and J usage is TRBJ1-6; D call uncertain. Trimming took 7 bases from V and 9 from J, leaving 16 bases between them. Germline loops: CDR1 MNHEY, CDR2 SMNVEV (reference sequence). The CDR3 loop spans 14 amino acids. This chain's CDR3 is CASTPGWGASPLHF. The CDR3 DNA reads as TGTGCCAGCACCCCGGGTTGGGGAGCTTCACCCCTCCACTTT.

The chain combines TRBV4-1 with TRBJ1-2, with 8 positions matching TRBD1. Trimming cost V 1 base and J 7 bases; bases outside gene matches: 5. The CDR3 is 14 amino acids. CDR1 and CDR2 from the germline V gene are MGHRA and YSYEKL. The CDR3 sequence is CASSQAGRGLGYTF. For the CDR3, the DNA is TGCGCCAGCAGCCAAGCGGGCAGGGGGCTTGGCTACACCTTC.

CDR3 region: CSVEALSGATEAFF. The CDR3 DNA sequence: TGCAGCGTTGAAGCCCTATCGGGTGCCACTGAAGCTTTCTTT. The chain couples TRBV29-1 to TRBJ1-1; no clear D gene. Trimming took off 1 base at V and 4 bases at J, with 13 bases between the two ends. Germline CDR1 is SQVTM and CDR2 is ANQGSEA. This CDR3 region has 14 residues.

The rearrangement links TRBV5-6 to TRBJ2-7; D gene ambiguous. Germline assignment: CDR1 SGHDT and CDR2 YYEEEE. This CDR3 has 14 amino acids. V was trimmed by 3 bases and J by 2 bases, leaving 12 bases between them. Here the CDR3 reads CASSSILVAYEQYF. DNA of the CDR3: TGTGCCAGCAGCTCGATCTTAGTAGCCTACGAGCAGTACTTC.